This T cell receptor (beta chain) was sequenced for a study of blood T cell repertoires in COVID-19. In the study overall: Samples taken during acute and convalescent COVID-19 were collected in the United States, Italy and Spain. T cells, B-cell-depleted T cells, or PBMCs supplied cDNA or gDNA.

Under the authors' procedure: Amplification from reference gene primers served as the basis for estimated nucleated cell counts. The method was immunoSEQ multiplex PCR; TCRdb's version includes in-frame clones alone and lacks a portion of them. From that table come the V and J calls and clone size; the DNA was used to work out D and trimming. The sample has some 250,000 clones; approximately 78% are singletons. The CDR3 is 13 amino acids. V lost 2 bases, J lost 8 bases, and 12 bases lay in between. Germline V gene lookup returns CDR1 MNHEY and CDR2 SVGAGI. The sequenced material came from peripheral blood. This receptor was identified in a woman aged 55-69 years with active or convalescent COVID-19. The J gene is TRBJ1-1, the V gene TRBV6-5; TRBD1 is a possible D gene (6 bases). The CDR3 region has the DNA TGTGCCAGCAGTTACCTGGACAGATCCGAAGCTTTCTTT. This gives the protein CASSYLDRSEAFF.